This T cell receptor beta chain is from a study of control samples from healthy donors and cancer patients. Method: immunoSEQ multiplex PCR; TCRdb's copy keeps in-frame clones and lacks some. The table has 85,000 to 120,000 clones, about 92% seen once. The CDR3 runs 12 residues. V was cut by 3 bases and J by 5 bases, with 10 bases left in between. Germline CDR1 is DFQATT and CDR2 is SNEGSKA (reference sequence). Input material: blood. The sequence was collected from a woman younger than 35 in good health. This chain links TRBV20-1 with TRBJ2-5, with D unresolved. CDR3 region: CSASNVYETQYF. The CDR3 bases are TGCAGTGCTAGTAATGTGTACGAGACCCAGTACTTC.